This T cell receptor beta chain was captured by sequencing in a study of cytomegalovirus exposure and HLA in healthy donors. In the study overall: The Caucasian-associated ancestry cluster contained about 80% of the roughly 400 genotyped donors.

The PCR used 60 Vbeta and 13 Jbeta primers. Sequencing used immunoSEQ multiplex PCR; TCRdb keeps in-frame clones, though not all of them. The sample has about 140,000 clones, roughly 80% seen once. V shed 2 bases and J 11 bases; nucleotides not matched to a gene: 10. The CDR3 consists of 15 residues. The germline V gene has CDR1 SGDLS and CDR2 YYNGEE. This clone was seen more than once but under ten times. The clonotype was recovered from a man in his forties or fifties in good health and CMV-seropositive. The sample taken for sequencing was PBMCs. This chain links TRBV9 with TRBJ2-1; 10 bases fit TRBD2. The CDR3 DNA reads TGTGCCAGCAGCGTCGAGCGGGGGGGTCCTTGGAAGCAGTTCTTC. Its protein product is CASSVERGGPWKQFF.